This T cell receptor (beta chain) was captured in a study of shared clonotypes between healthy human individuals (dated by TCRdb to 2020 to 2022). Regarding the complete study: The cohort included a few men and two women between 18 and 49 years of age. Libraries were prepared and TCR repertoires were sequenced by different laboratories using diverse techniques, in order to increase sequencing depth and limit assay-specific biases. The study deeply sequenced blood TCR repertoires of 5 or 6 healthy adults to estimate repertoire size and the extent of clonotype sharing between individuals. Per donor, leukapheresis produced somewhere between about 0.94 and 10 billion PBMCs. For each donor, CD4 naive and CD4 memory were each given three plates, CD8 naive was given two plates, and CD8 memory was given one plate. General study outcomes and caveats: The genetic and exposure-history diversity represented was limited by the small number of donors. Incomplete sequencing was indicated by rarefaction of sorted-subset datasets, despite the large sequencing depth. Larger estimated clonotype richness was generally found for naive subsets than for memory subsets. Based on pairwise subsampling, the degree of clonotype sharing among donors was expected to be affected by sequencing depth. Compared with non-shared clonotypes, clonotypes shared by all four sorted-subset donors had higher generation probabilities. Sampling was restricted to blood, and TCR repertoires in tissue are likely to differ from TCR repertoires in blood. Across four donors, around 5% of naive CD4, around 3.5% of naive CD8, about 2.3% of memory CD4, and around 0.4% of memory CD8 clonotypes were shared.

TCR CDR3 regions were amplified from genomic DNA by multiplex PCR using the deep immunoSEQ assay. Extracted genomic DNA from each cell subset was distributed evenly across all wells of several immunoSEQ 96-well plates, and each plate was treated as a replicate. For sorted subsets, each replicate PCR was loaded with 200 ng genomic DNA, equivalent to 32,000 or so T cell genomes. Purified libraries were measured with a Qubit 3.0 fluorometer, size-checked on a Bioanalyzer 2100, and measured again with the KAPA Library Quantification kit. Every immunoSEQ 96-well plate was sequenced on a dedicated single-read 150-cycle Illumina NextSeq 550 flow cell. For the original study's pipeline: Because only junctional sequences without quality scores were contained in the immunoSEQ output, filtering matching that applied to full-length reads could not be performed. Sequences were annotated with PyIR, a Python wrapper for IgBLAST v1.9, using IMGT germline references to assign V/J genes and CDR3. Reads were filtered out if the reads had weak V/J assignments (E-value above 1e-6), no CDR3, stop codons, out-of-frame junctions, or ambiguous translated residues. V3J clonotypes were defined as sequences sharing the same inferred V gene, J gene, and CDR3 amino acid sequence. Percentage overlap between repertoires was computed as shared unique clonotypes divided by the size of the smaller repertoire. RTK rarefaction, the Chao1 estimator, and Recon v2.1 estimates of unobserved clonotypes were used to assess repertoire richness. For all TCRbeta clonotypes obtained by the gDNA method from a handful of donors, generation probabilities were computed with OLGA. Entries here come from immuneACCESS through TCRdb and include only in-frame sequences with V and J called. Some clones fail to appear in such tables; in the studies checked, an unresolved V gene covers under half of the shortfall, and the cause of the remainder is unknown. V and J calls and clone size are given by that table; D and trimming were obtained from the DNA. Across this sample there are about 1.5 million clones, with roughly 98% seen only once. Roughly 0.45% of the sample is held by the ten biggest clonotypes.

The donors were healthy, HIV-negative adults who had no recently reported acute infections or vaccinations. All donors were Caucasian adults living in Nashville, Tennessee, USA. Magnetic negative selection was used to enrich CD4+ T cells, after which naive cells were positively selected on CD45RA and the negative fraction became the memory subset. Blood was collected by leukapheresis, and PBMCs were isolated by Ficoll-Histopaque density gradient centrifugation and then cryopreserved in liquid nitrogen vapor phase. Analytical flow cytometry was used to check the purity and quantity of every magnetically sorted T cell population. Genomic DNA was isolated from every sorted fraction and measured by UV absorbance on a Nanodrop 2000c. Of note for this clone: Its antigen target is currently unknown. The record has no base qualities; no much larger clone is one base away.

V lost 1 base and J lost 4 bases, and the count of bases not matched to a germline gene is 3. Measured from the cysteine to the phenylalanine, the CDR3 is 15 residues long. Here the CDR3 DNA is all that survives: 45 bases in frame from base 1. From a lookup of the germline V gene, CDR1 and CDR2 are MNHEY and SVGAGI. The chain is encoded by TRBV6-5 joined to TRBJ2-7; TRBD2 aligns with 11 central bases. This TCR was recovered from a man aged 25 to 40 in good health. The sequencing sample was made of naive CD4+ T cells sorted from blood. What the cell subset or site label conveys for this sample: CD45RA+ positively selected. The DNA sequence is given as TGTGCCAGCAGTTACTTCGTAGCGGGAGGGTACGAGCAGTACTTC. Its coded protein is CASSYFVAGGYEQYF.